One and the same sample provided the 30 T cell receptor beta chains below, sequenced in a study of OX40 agonist ivuxolimab in advanced cancers. Method: immunoSEQ multiplex PCR; TCRdb's copy keeps in-frame clones and lacks some. The sample records 65,000 to 95,000 clones, less than 95% being singletons. Sequencing used CD4+ or CD8+ T cells sorted from blood, obtained in a trial of the OX40 agonist ivuxolimab. The receptors were sampled from an adult with an advanced solid tumor such as melanoma, head and neck, liver or kidney cancer.

The chain couples TRBV19 to TRBJ1-2; D unresolved. V lost 6 bases and J lost 4, with 15 bases in between. This CDR3 region has 14 residues. From germline, CDR1 is LNHDA and CDR2 SQIVND (reference sequence). CDR3: CASRKTEPLYGYTF. CDR3 nucleotide sequence: TGTGCCAGTAGGAAAACAGAACCTCTCTATGGCTACACCTTC.

The V and J genes are TRBV4-1 and TRBJ2-2, with TRBD2 identical over 15 bases. There are 18 residues in the CDR3. The V and J ends lost 4 bases and 0 bases, in that order; junction bases with no gene match: 3. Per the germline V gene, CDR1 is MGHRA and CDR2 is YSYEKL. The CDR3 region is CASSLRTSGGANTGELFF. CDR3 DNA sequence: TGCGCCAGCAGCCTCCGGACTAGCGGGGGGGCGAACACCGGGGAGCTGTTTTTT.

As to this clone: A junction end diverges from the germline sequence, so it may reflect a read error. The V and J genes are TRBV7-9 and TRBJ1-5, with D tentatively TRBD1 (5 bases). CDR1 is SEHNR and CDR2 is FQNEAQ in the germline V gene (reference sequence). CDR3 size: 14 residues. CDR3 in DNA: TGTGCCAGCAGCTTAGGGCAGGGCAACCAGCCCCAGCATTTT. Translation gives CASSLGQGNQPQHF.

The genes are TRBV30 and TRBJ2-5; D gene ambiguous. This CDR3 has 11 amino acids. From germline, CDR1 is GTSNPN and CDR2 SVGIG (reference sequence). With 0 bases removed from V and 5 bases from J, the gap between germline ends came to 4 bases. The CDR3 nucleotides read TGTGCCTGGAGTGTATCCGAGACCCAGTACTTC. The encoded protein is CAWSVSETQYF.

The rearrangement links TRBV27 to TRBJ2-3; D remains unclear. CDR1 is MNHEY, CDR2 SMNVEV, per germline (reference sequence). The CDR3 consists of 12 residues. V was cut by 4 bases and J by 2 bases, with 4 bases left in between. The CDR3 region is CASSSYTDTQYF. The CDR3 DNA follows: TGTGCCAGCAGTTCCTACACAGATACGCAGTATTTT.

The genes are TRBV30 and TRBJ1-1; D is unresolved. V dropped 8 bases and J dropped 1 base, with 11 bases sitting between them. There are 12 residues in the CDR3. Germline assignment: CDR1 GTSNPN and CDR2 SVGIG (reference sequence). CDR3 residues: CAGRRANTEAFF. Written as DNA, the CDR3 is TGTGCCGGTCGTCGGGCGAACACTGAAGCTTTCTTT. The variable domain in full, completed from reference TRBV30 and TRBJ1-1, reads SQTIHQWPATLVQPVGSPLSLECTVEGTSNPNLYWYRQAAGRGLQLLFYSVGIGQISSEVPQNLSASRPQDRQFILSSKKLLLSDSGFYLCAGRRANTEAFFGQGTRLTVV.

This CDR3 is CASRAGGSGANVLTF. DNA for the CDR3: TGTGCCAGCAGGGCGGGCGGCTCTGGGGCCAACGTCCTGACTTTC. The V gene is TRBV6-1, the J gene TRBJ2-6; perhaps TRBD2 as D (5 bases). Trimming took 6 bases from V and 0 from J, leaving 9 bases between them. CDR1 MNHNS and CDR2 SASEGT come from the germline V gene. This CDR3 region has 15 residues.

This clone appeared once. V usage is TRBV27 and J usage is TRBJ1-5; D gene uncertain. The germline CDR1 and CDR2 sequences are MNHEY and SMNVEV (reference sequence). The CDR3 runs to 15 residues. With 2 bases removed from V and 0 bases from J, the gap between germline ends came to 8 bases. The CDR3 loop is CASSLSSNSNQPQHF. Written as DNA, the CDR3 is TGTGCCAGCAGTTTAAGCAGTAATAGCAATCAGCCCCAGCATTTT.

In nucleotides, the CDR3 is TGTGCCAGCAGTGAACATTGGGGTCCCAACACCGGGGAGCTGTTTTTT. Translated: CASSEHWGPNTGELFF. This chain links TRBV6-1 with TRBJ2-2; D call uncertain. Looked up from germline, CDR1 is MNHNS and CDR2 is SASEGT. CDR3 length: 16 residues. V gave up 2 bases and J gave up 2 bases, with 12 bases separating them.

The chain joins TRBV5-6 to TRBJ1-4; a weak D match, TRBD1 (6 bases). The germline V gene encodes CDR1 SGHDT and CDR2 YYEEEE. Trimming cost V 0 bases and J 5 bases, with 14 bases left between them. The length of the CDR3 is 16 residues. The CDR3 DNA follows: TGTGCCAGCAGCTTGGCTCTGACAGGAAAAAATGAAAAACTGTTTTTT. It yields the protein CASSLALTGKNEKLFF.

This chain uses TRBV6-9 with TRBJ1-2; weak D call: TRBD1 (5 bases). Germline lookup yields CDR1 MNHGY and CDR2 SVAAGI. The CDR3 is 14 residues long. The V end was cut by 3 bases, the J end by 4 bases, with 12 bases between. CDR3 coding DNA: TGTGCCAGCAGTTACTCTGACAGTTTCTATGGCTACACCTTC. Translated, it gives CASSYSDSFYGYTF.

The rearrangement links TRBV30 to TRBJ1-6; possible D gene TRBD1, 5 bases. There are 13 residues in the CDR3. Germline V CDR1 and CDR2: GTSNPN, SVGIG (reference sequence). V shed 5 bases and J shed 6 bases, with 11 bases lying between them. CDR3 region: CAWSGTFNSPLHF. The CDR3 coding sequence is TGTGCCTGGTCAGGGACGTTTAATTCACCCCTCCACTTT.

This sequence joins TRBV19 and TRBJ2-7; 9 nucleotides match TRBD2. Germline CDR1 is LNHDA and CDR2 is SQIVND (reference sequence). The length of the CDR3 is 15 residues. The junction had 10 bases not matched to a gene; V was cut back by 6 bases and J by 4 bases. CDR3: CASRSSPSGEYEQYF. In nucleotides, the CDR3 is TGTGCCAGTAGGAGCTCGCCTAGCGGGGAGTACGAGCAGTACTTC.

The V gene is TRBV5-8, the J gene TRBJ1-2, with TRBD1 as a possible D gene (6 bases). V was trimmed by 4 bases and J by 4 bases, leaving 23 bases between them. This CDR3 comprises 17 residues. Germline V lookup: CDR1 SGHTS, CDR2 YDEGEE. The CDR3 protein is CASSHWGHRTSGYGYTF. As DNA, the CDR3 is TGTGCCAGCAGCCATTGGGGACATCGTACTTCCGGCTATGGCTACACCTTC.

CDR3 in amino acids: CASSPGNTYGYTF. The CDR3, as DNA: TGTGCCAGCAGCCCAGGAAATACCTATGGCTACACCTTC. The J gene is TRBJ1-2, the V gene TRBV28; D uncertain. This CDR3 region has 13 residues. Germline CDR1 and CDR2: MDHEN and SYDVKM. V was cut by 6 bases and J by 4 bases, with 12 bases left in between.

V gene TRBV15 combines with J gene TRBJ1-2; D perhaps matches TRBD1 (6 bases). The CDR3 is 14 residues long. Germline CDR1 and CDR2: LNHNV and YYDKDF (reference sequence). The ends were cut back, 0 bases at V and 8 bases at J, with 13 bases in the middle. In DNA, the CDR3 is TGTGCCACCAGCAGAGATACAGGGAGTAGCGGCTACACCTTC. Translating it yields CATSRDTGSSGYTF.

This clone appeared once. The V call is TRBV29-1, the J call TRBJ2-5; a weak D match, TRBD2 (6 bases). CDR1 is SQVTM, CDR2 ANQGSEA, per germline. CDR3 length: 15 amino acids. Trimming pared 8 bases from V and 0 bases from J, leaving 19 bases between. The CDR3 spells CSTGVAGINQETQYF. CDR3 DNA: TGCAGCACCGGCGTGGCGGGGATTAACCAAGAGACCCAGTACTTC.

CDR3 sequence (DNA): TGTGCCTGGAGCCATGGGGGACAGGGGACGCGGGGCTACACCTTC. It is translated as CAWSHGGQGTRGYTF. This rearrangement joins TRBV30 to TRBJ1-2; TRBD1 matches at 10 bases. Looked up from germline, CDR1 is GTSNPN and CDR2 is SVGIG (reference sequence). Trimming took 3 bases from V and 8 from J; bases not matched to a gene: 12. This CDR3 is built from 15 residues. The variable domain in full, completed from reference TRBV30 and TRBJ1-2, reads SQTIHQWPATLVQPVGSPLSLECTVEGTSNPNLYWYRQAAGRGLQLLFYSVGIGQISSEVPQNLSASRPQDRQFILSSKKLLLSDSGFYLCAWSHGGQGTRGYTFGSGTRLTVV.

This clone showed up just a few times. The chain is built from TRBV6-5 and TRBJ1-1, with TRBD1 matching 7 bases. V lost 5 bases, J lost 5 bases, and 5 bases stayed unmatched. The V gene's germline CDR1 is MNHEY and CDR2 SVGAGI. CDR3 size: 13 residues. The CDR3 protein is CASSGQEDTEAFF. The CDR3 DNA reads as TGTGCCAGCAGTGGACAGGAGGATACTGAAGCTTTCTTT.

The J gene is TRBJ2-3, the V gene TRBV9; D may be TRBD1 or TRBD2 (6 bases each). Germline CDR1 is SGDLS and CDR2 is YYNGEE. V lost 3 bases, J lost 1 base, and 12 bases lay in between. The CDR3 runs 15 residues. The CDR3 sequence: CASSGWGAGTDTQYF. The CDR3 nucleotides are TGTGCCAGCAGCGGTTGGGGGGCTGGCACAGATACGCAGTATTTT.

The chain has TRBV5-1 and TRBJ1-5; no clear D gene. CDR1 is SGHRS, CDR2 YFSETQ, per germline. Trimming left V 0 bases short and J 4 bases short, with 5 bases between. The CDR3 consists of 13 residues. The CDR3 nucleotides are TGCGCCAGCAGCTTGGCCCAGAATCAGCCCCAGCATTTT. This gives the protein CASSLAQNQPQHF. The complete variable domain, with remaining parts taken from reference TRBV5-1 and TRBJ1-5, reads KAGVTQTPRYLIKTRGQQVTLSCSPISGHRSVSWYQQTPGQGLQFLFEYFSETQRNKGNFPGRFSGRQFSNSRSEMNVSTLELGDSALYLCASSLAQNQPQHFGDGTRLSIL.

A note on this clone: The sample has other DNA sequences that encode this CDR3 too. The genes are TRBV11-3 and TRBJ2-1; 9 nucleotides align to TRBD1. Unmatched junction bases numbered 5, after V lost 2 bases and J lost 6 bases. The germline V gene has CDR1 SGHNT and CDR2 YENEEA. The CDR3 extends over 15 amino acids. The CDR3 region is CASSLWTGEANEQFF. The CDR3 nucleotides are TGTGCCAGCAGCTTATGGACAGGGGAAGCCAATGAGCAGTTCTTC.

The V call is TRBV18, the J call TRBJ1-5; tentative D call: TRBD1 (6 bases). The CDR3 contains 17 residues. Germline CDR1 and CDR2: KGHSH and LQKENI. Trimming removed 6 bases from V and 0 bases from J, with 18 bases in between. The CDR3 here is CASSLQGGGNSNQPQHF. The DNA for the CDR3 is TGTGCCAGCTCCCTACAGGGCGGGGGAAATAGCAATCAGCCCCAGCATTTT.

J is TRBJ2-1 and V is TRBV5-4; possible D gene TRBD1, 5 bases. The V end was cut by 6 bases, the J end by 5 bases, with 15 bases between. CDR1 and CDR2 (germline): SGHNT, YYREEE (reference sequence). This CDR3 region has 14 residues. CDR3 amino acids: CASTQVGSDNEQFF. In DNA form, the CDR3 reads TGTGCCAGCACACAGGTTGGGTCGGACAATGAGCAGTTCTTC.

This chain uses TRBV4-2 with TRBJ1-2; possibly TRBD1 for D (5 bases). This CDR3 comprises 15 residues. V was trimmed by 0 bases and J by 2 bases, leaving 10 bases between them. Germline CDR1 LGHNA, CDR2 YNFKEQ. The CDR3 region is CASSQDRDRNYGYTF. CDR3 nucleotide sequence: TGTGCCAGCAGCCAAGACAGGGATAGGAACTATGGCTACACCTTC.

CDR3 in amino acids: CASSLGTGALGNTIYF. The DNA for the CDR3 is TGCGCCAGCAGCCTGGGGACAGGGGCGTTAGGAAACACCATATATTTT. The rearrangement joins TRBV5-1 to TRBJ1-3; 10 bases are shared with TRBD1. The germline CDR1 and CDR2 sequences are SGHRS and YFSETQ. Trimming took 4 bases from V and 4 from J; bases not matched to a gene: 8. This CDR3 has 16 residues.

The J gene is TRBJ1-1, the V gene TRBV28; D is ambiguous. V was cut by 3 bases and J by 7 bases, with 9 bases left in between. The length of the CDR3 is 12 residues. CDR1 is MDHEN, CDR2 SYDVKM, per germline. The CDR3 region has the DNA TGTGCCAGCAGTTTTATAGGCAGTGAAGCTTTCTTT. As protein: CASSFIGSEAFF.

This clone was observed a single time. This chain links TRBV11-2 with TRBJ1-4; D possibly corresponds to TRBD1 (6 bases). V was shortened by 11 bases and J by 0 bases, with 19 bases between the two germline ends. Germline V gene lookup returns CDR1 SGHAT and CDR2 FQNNGV. The CDR3 has 16 residues. CDR3 region: CAGQQGRVPTNEKLFF. The DNA for the CDR3 is TGTGCCGGACAACAGGGTCGGGTCCCAACTAATGAAAAACTGTTTTTT.

The genes are TRBV10-3 and TRBJ1-3; the D gene is possibly TRBD1 (6 bases). The length of the CDR3 is 16 residues. Per germline, CDR1 ENHRY and CDR2 SYGVKD. V was trimmed by 4 bases and J by 0 bases, leaving 13 bases between them. Here the CDR3 reads CAISVTGPNSGNTIYF. The CDR3, as DNA: TGTGCCATCAGTGTTACAGGGCCCAACTCTGGAAACACCATATATTTT.

This chain links TRBV19 with TRBJ2-4; D is ambiguous. The CDR3 extends over 13 amino acids. V lost 3 bases and J lost 15, with 18 bases in between. Germline CDR1 and CDR2: LNHDA and SQIVND (reference sequence). The CDR3 sequence: CASSIPLTGVPYF. The CDR3 DNA is TGTGCCAGTAGTATCCCTTTGACTGGAGTCCCGTACTTC.